The 16 T cell receptor beta chains below were found in one sample sequenced in a study of cytomegalovirus exposure and HLA in healthy donors. It was with 60 Vbeta and 13 Jbeta primers that the PCR ran. Profiled with immunoSEQ multiplex PCR; TCRdb holds only in-frame clones, not every one. The sample totals fewer than 100,000 clones; its top ten clones hold less than 5%. The sample consisted of PBMCs. These receptors came from a man between 18 and 29 years old in good health and CMV-seropositive.

The chain joins TRBV10-3 to TRBJ1-6; maybe TRBD1 (5 bases). V shed 2 bases and J shed 0 bases, with 14 bases lying between them. The CDR3 is made up of 18 amino acids. The germline V gene has CDR1 ENHRY and CDR2 SYGVKD. The CDR3 loop is CAISERQGDSSYNSPLHF. DNA for the CDR3: TGTGCCATCAGTGAGCGGCAGGGTGACAGCTCCTATAATTCACCCCTCCACTTT.

The chain is built from TRBV30 and TRBJ1-2; D not certain. CDR1 is GTSNPN and CDR2 is SVGIG in the germline V gene (reference sequence). The CDR3 runs to 12 residues. The V end was cut by 6 bases, the J end by 4 bases, with 12 bases between. The CDR3 DNA reads TGTGCCTGTGGGAGAGTAGGCTATGGCTACACCTTC. Translation: CACGRVGYGYTF.

The rearrangement links TRBV5-6 to TRBJ2-5; 7 nucleotides line up with TRBD1. V shed 1 base and J 4 bases; nucleotides not matched to a gene: 4. The CDR3 loop spans 14 amino acids. Germline CDR1 and CDR2: SGHDT and YYEEEE. The CDR3 region is CASSLLHRGETQYF. Written as DNA, the CDR3 is TGTGCCAGCAGCTTGTTGCACAGGGGAGAGACCCAGTACTTC.

The rearrangement uses TRBV4-1 and TRBJ1-5; perhaps TRBD1 as D (6 bases). This CDR3 contains 14 residues. The V gene lost 3 bases and the J gene lost 6 bases, with 12 bases spanning the gap. Germline assignment: CDR1 MGHRA and CDR2 YSYEKL. This CDR3 reads CASSQGGRVQPQHF. The CDR3 region has the DNA TGCGCCAGCAGCCAGGGGGGGCGAGTTCAGCCCCAGCATTTT.

This chain uses TRBV5-6 with TRBJ2-3; 9 bases match TRBD2. Trimming took 4 bases from V and 2 from J; bases not matched to a gene: 8. Germline V gene lookup returns CDR1 SGHDT and CDR2 YYEEEE. The CDR3 runs 16 residues. CDR3 loop: CASSPGLAGTTDTQYF. CDR3 DNA: TGTGCCAGCAGCCCTGGTCTAGCGGGGACCACAGATACGCAGTATTTT. Together with reference TRBV5-6 and TRBJ2-3, the CDR3 gives the full variable domain: DAGVTQSPTHLIKTRGQQVTLRCSPKSGHDTVSWYQQALGQGPQFIFQYYEEEERQRGNFPDRFSGHQFPNYSSELNVNALLLGDSALYLCASSPGLAGTTDTQYFGPGTRLTVL.

The V gene is TRBV18, the J gene TRBJ1-4; no reliable D call. V dropped 3 bases and J dropped 8 bases, with 7 bases sitting between them. There are 12 residues in the CDR3. Germline CDR1 is KGHSH and CDR2 is LQKENI. The DNA for the CDR3 is TGTGCCAGCTCACCGGCGGGGGAAAAACTGTTTTTT. Its protein is CASSPAGEKLFF.

The V gene is TRBV5-1, the J gene TRBJ1-2, with D maybe TRBD1 (5 bases). The V end was cut by 1 base, the J end by 8 bases, with 9 bases between. The CDR3 runs 12 residues. Germline CDR1 SGHRS, CDR2 YFSETQ. For the CDR3, the DNA is TGCGCCAGCAGCTTGACCAGGGTGGGCTACACCTTC. It codes for CASSLTRVGYTF. Full variable domain (remainder filled in from reference TRBV5-1 and TRBJ1-2): KAGVTQTPRYLIKTRGQQVTLSCSPISGHRSVSWYQQTPGQGLQFLFEYFSETQRNKGNFPGRFSGRQFSNSRSEMNVSTLELGDSALYLCASSLTRVGYTFGSGTRLTVV.

The chain joins TRBV9 to TRBJ2-2; the match to TRBD1 covers 9 bases. V lost 4 bases and J lost 6; bases outside the gene matches: 13. The CDR3 is made up of 17 amino acids. Germline V gives CDR1 SGDLS, CDR2 YYNGEE. CDR3 protein: CASSSPLTGGVSGELFF. CDR3 sequence (DNA): TGTGCCAGCAGCTCCCCATTGACAGGGGGTGTATCCGGGGAGCTGTTTTTT.

This sequence joins TRBV5-4 and TRBJ2-3; 8 nucleotides line up with TRBD1. The V gene's germline CDR1 is SGHNT and CDR2 YYREEE (reference sequence). V shed 0 bases, J shed 2 bases, and the junction held 5 bases outside the gene matches. The CDR3 sequence is 16 residues long. CDR3 sequence: CASSLDRQGATDTQYF. DNA of the CDR3: TGTGCCAGCAGCTTGGATCGTCAGGGGGCCACAGATACGCAGTATTTT.

The V and J genes are TRBV6-1 and TRBJ1-4; TRBD1 is a possible D gene (5 bases). Germline V CDR1 and CDR2: MNHNS, SASEGT. V lost 5 bases to trimming and J lost 7 bases, with 14 bases between them. There are 14 residues in the CDR3. The chain's CDR3 is CASSLLHRIEKLFF. The CDR3 coding sequence is TGTGCCAGCAGTTTATTACACAGGATTGAAAAACTGTTTTTT.

The chain links TRBV11-3 to TRBJ2-3; the match to TRBD1 covers 8 bases. V was pared by 4 bases and J by 8 bases, with 11 bases of the junction left unmatched. Germline V gives CDR1 SGHNT, CDR2 YENEEA. This CDR3 is 15 amino acids long. In DNA, the CDR3 is TGTGCCAGCAGCTATTCGGGCAGGGGGCGAGGTACGCAGTATTTT. It codes for CASSYSGRGRGTQYF.

The chain combines TRBV7-9 with TRBJ2-3; 9 bases agree with TRBD2. There are 16 residues in the CDR3. The V gene's germline CDR1 is SEHNR and CDR2 FQNEAQ (reference sequence). J gave up 2 bases and V 1 base, and 4 bases lay outside the gene matches. CDR3 in amino acids: CASSLGAGGATDTQYF. CDR3 in DNA: TGTGCCAGCAGCTTAGGGGCGGGAGGGGCCACAGATACGCAGTATTTT.

The chain joins TRBV5-1 to TRBJ1-2; a weak D match, TRBD1 (6 bases). The CDR3 covers 13 residues. The V end lost 3 bases, the J end lost 0 bases, and 6 bases lay between the germline ends. Germline CDR1 reads SGHRS; CDR2 reads YFSETQ. Written as DNA, the CDR3 is TGCGCCAGCAGCTGGACAGCTAACTATGGCTACACCTTC. Amino acids: CASSWTANYGYTF.

V gene TRBV10-3 combines with J gene TRBJ2-7, with TRBD2 matching over 10 bases. Trimming removed 3 bases from V and 1 base from J; junction bases left unmatched: 3. CDR3 length: 15 amino acids. The germline V gene has CDR1 ENHRY and CDR2 SYGVKD. CDR3 sequence: CAISELAGGSYEQYF. DNA of the CDR3: TGTGCCATCAGTGAATTAGCGGGAGGTTCCTACGAGCAGTACTTC.

V gene TRBV27 combines with J gene TRBJ1-1; D might be TRBD1 (6 bases). Germline lookup yields CDR1 MNHEY and CDR2 SMNVEV (reference sequence). V lost 6 bases to trimming and J lost 1 base, with 15 bases between them. This CDR3 region has 15 residues. The CDR3 DNA reads as TGTGCCAGCAGGCGGGGGCGCCGCTGGAACACTGAAGCTTTCTTT. The encoded protein is CASRRGRRWNTEAFF.

V and J are TRBV2 and TRBJ1-1; the D is unclear. CDR3 size: 12 residues. The V and J ends lost 7 bases and 1 base respectively, with 7 bases between them. Looked up from germline, CDR1 is SNHLY and CDR2 is FYNNEI. CDR3 region: CASISWNTEAFF. CDR3 in DNA: TGTGCCAGCATCTCCTGGAACACTGAAGCTTTCTTT.